A selection of T cell receptor beta chains follows, all from one sample in a study of neurological immune-mediated disorders. Each CDR3 protein gets one entry after TCRdb re-called the 5' RACE reads with MiXCR. The table has tens of thousands of distinct CDR3 sequences, 3.5% to 4.5% seen once. The sequenced sample consisted of PBMCs. These receptors were obtained from a woman aged 55-69 years with multiple sclerosis. CDR3s include the opening cysteine and the closing phenylalanine or tryptophan. Each record gives: clone size, V gene, D gene, J gene, CDR3 protein, CDR3 DNA. A D gene is named only where the DNA matches it firmly. Not all rows give a size; the values are once, few, many and, for expanded clones, a class.

>many|TRBV5-1|.|TRBJ2-1
CASSLGSGSQRINEQFF
TGCGCCAGCAGCTTGGGATCAGGGTCGCAAAGAATCAATGAGCAGTTCTTC
>many|TRBV20-1|.|TRBJ1-5
CSASGVTAGNQPQHF
TGCAGTGCTTCCGGGGTAACTGCTGGCAATCAGCCCCAGCATTTT
>many|TRBV27|TRBD2|TRBJ2-5
CASSLTFMTSGIAWAEETQYF
TGTGCCAGCAGTTTAACCTTCATGACTAGCGGGATAGCTTGGGCCGAAGAGACCCAGTACTTC
>many|TRBV5-1|.|TRBJ1-6
CASSLAGGSDSPLHF
TGCGCCAGCAGCTTGGCCGGGGGATCTGATTCACCCCTCCACTTT
>many|TRBV9|.|TRBJ2-1
CASSVAPGTVNNEQFF
TGTGCCAGCAGCGTAGCTCCCGGGACGGTAAACAATGAGCAGTTCTTC
>many|TRBV5-1|TRBD1|TRBJ1-2
CASSWDRGEDYGYTF
TGCGCCAGCAGCTGGGACAGGGGTGAGGACTATGGCTACACCTTC
>many|TRBV6-6|.|TRBJ1-2
CASSYDGDYGYTF
TGTGCCAGCAGTTACGACGGTGACTATGGCTACACCTTC
>many|TRBV5-6|.|TRBJ2-5
CASSLDRQGTETQYF
TGTGCCAGCAGCTTGGATCGGCAGGGCACGGAGACCCAGTACTTC
>many|TRBV12-3/TRBV12-4|.|TRBJ2-1
CASSLVFSHEQFF
TGTGCCAGCAGTTTAGTATTTTCGCATGAGCAGTTCTTC
>many|TRBV5-1|.|TRBJ2-2
CASSLGAITGELFF
TGCGCCAGCAGCTTGGGGGCCATCACCGGGGAGCTGTTTTTT
>.|TRBV7-7|TRBD1|TRBJ2-7
CASSRDRGSYEQYF
TGTGCTAGCAGCCGGGACAGGGGCTCCTACGAGCAGTACTTC
>many|TRBV6-2/TRBV6-3|.|TRBJ2-1
CASSSIGGGPYNEQFF
TGTGCCAGCAGTAGTATAGGGGGGGGACCCTACAATGAGCAGTTCTTC
>many|TRBV4-1|TRBD2|TRBJ2-1
CASSHPRTSGGAIPDNEQFF
TGCGCCAGCAGCCACCCCCGGACTAGCGGGGGGGCTATTCCGGACAATGAGCAGTTCTTC
>many|TRBV14|TRBD1|TRBJ1-1
CASSRGPFIRGRLTAFF
TGTGCCAGCAGCCGAGGACCATTTATCAGGGGGCGTTTGACCGCTTTCTTT
>many|TRBV12-3/TRBV12-4|.|TRBJ1-3
CASRGIGNSGNTIYF
TGTGCCAGCAGAGGCATAGGGAACTCTGGAAACACCATATATTTT
>many|TRBV20-1|.|TRBJ2-5
CSARLGNLESETQYF
TGCAGTGCTAGGCTGGGCAACCTGGAGTCGGAGACCCAGTACTTC
>many|TRBV18|TRBD1|TRBJ2-7
CASSPNRGNYEQYF
TGTGCCAGCTCACCAAACAGGGGAAATTACGAGCAGTACTTC
>many|TRBV4-1|.|TRBJ2-1
CASSQPQGNEQFF
TGCGCCAGCAGCCAACCGCAGGGCAATGAGCAGTTCTTC
>many|TRBV20-1|TRBD1|TRBJ2-1
CSAWDRESYNEQFF
TGCAGTGCGTGGGACAGGGAATCCTACAATGAGCAGTTCTTC
>many|TRBV6-6|TRBD1|TRBJ2-2
CASSYGTGGSGELFF
TGTGCCAGCAGTTACGGTACAGGGGGCTCCGGGGAGCTGTTTTTT
>many|TRBV5-1|.|TRBJ1-5
CASSPGHNSNQPQHF
TGCGCCAGCAGCCCGGGACACAATAGCAATCAGCCCCAGCATTTT
>many|TRBV7-8|TRBD2|TRBJ2-4
CASGDSSGEVRNIQYF
TGTGCCAGCGGAGATTCTAGCGGGGAAGTGAGAAACATTCAGTACTTC
>many|TRBV4-1|.|TRBJ2-2
CASSRRKSPNTGELFF
TGCGCCAGCAGCCGCAGGAAGTCCCCGAACACCGGGGAGCTGTTTTTT
>many|TRBV7-6|.|TRBJ2-1
CASSPDMNHEQFF
TGTGCCAGCAGCCCCGACATGAACCATGAGCAGTTCTTC
>many|TRBV6-5|TRBD2|TRBJ2-1
CASSYSRASGGGADNEQFF
TGTGCCAGCAGTTACTCGAGGGCAAGTGGCGGGGGGGCCGACAATGAGCAGTTCTTC
>many|TRBV5-8|.|TRBJ2-3
CASSLTASTDTQYF
TGTGCCAGCAGCTTGACAGCTAGCACAGATACGCAGTATTTT
>many|TRBV3-1|.|TRBJ1-1
CASSLMGGGATEAFF
TGTGCCAGCAGCCTCATGGGCGGGGGGGCCACTGAAGCTTTCTTT
>many|TRBV20-1|.|TRBJ1-1
CSARIVGGTEAFF
TGCAGTGCTAGAATCGTTGGCGGCACTGAAGCTTTCTTT
>many|TRBV5-1|TRBD2|TRBJ2-7
CASSNTGTRGVYEQYF
TGCGCCAGCAGCAACACCGGGACTAGGGGGGTCTACGAGCAGTACTTC
>many|TRBV5-1|.|TRBJ1-1
CASSYGPTVEAFF
TGCGCCAGCAGCTACGGACCGACCGTTGAAGCTTTCTTT
>many|TRBV3-1|.|TRBJ2-3
CASSQGLGPLDTQYF
TGTGCCAGCAGCCAAGGACTAGGGCCTTTAGATACGCAGTATTTT
>many|TRBV6-1|.|TRBJ1-6
CASSEEALILVINSPLHF
TGTGCCAGCAGTGAAGAAGCGCTAATCCTCGTAATTAATTCACCCCTCCACTTT
>many|TRBV21-1|.|TRBJ1-2
CASSKKQGALGYTF
TGTGCCAGCAGCAAAAAACAGGGGGCACTCGGCTACACCTTC
>many|TRBV29-1|TRBD1|TRBJ2-4
CSVELGTGVWAKNIQYF
TGCAGCGTTGAACTAGGGACAGGAGTATGGGCCAAAAACATTCAGTACTTC
>many|TRBV15|.|TRBJ2-1
CATSRATRDNEQFF
TGTGCCACCAGCAGGGCTACCCGGGACAATGAGCAGTTCTTC
>many|TRBV7-2|TRBD2|TRBJ2-1
CASRPGAGGHFEQFF
TGTGCCAGCAGGCCGGGGGCGGGGGGGCACTTTGAGCAGTTCTTC
>.|TRBV18|TRBD1|TRBJ1-1
CASSPRPGQGSTEAFF
TGTGCCAGCTCACCAAGACCGGGACAGGGGTCCACTGAAGCTTTCTTT
>many|TRBV5-6|.|TRBJ1-1
CASSPGLRTVSMNTEAFF
TGTGCCAGCAGCCCCGGACTAAGGACGGTGTCAATGAACACTGAAGCTTTCTTT
>many|TRBV28|TRBD2|TRBJ2-5
CASSLDAAGGPRETQYF
TGTGCCAGCAGTTTAGATGCAGCGGGGGGCCCCAGGGAGACCCAGTACTTC
>many|TRBV9|TRBD1|TRBJ1-2
CASSVGQGHYGYTF
TGTGCCAGCAGCGTAGGACAGGGCCACTATGGCTACACCTTC
>many|TRBV5-1|.|TRBJ2-1
CASSFGTVSYNEQFF
TGCGCCAGCAGCTTTGGGACGGTCTCCTACAATGAGCAGTTCTTC
>many|TRBV6-5|TRBD2|TRBJ2-1
CASSSGGLGPNEQFF
TGTGCCAGCAGTTCCGGGGGACTAGGACCTAATGAGCAGTTCTTC
>many|TRBV5-1|TRBD1|TRBJ2-5
CASTLGQGPEETQYF
TGCGCCAGCACCCTGGGACAGGGGCCCGAGGAGACCCAGTACTTC
>many|TRBV7-2|TRBD2|TRBJ2-4
CASSLPQAGGSKNIQYF
TGTGCCAGCAGCTTACCGCAGGCGGGGGGCTCCAAAAACATTCAGTACTTC
>many|TRBV6-5|.|TRBJ2-3
CASRATRADTQYF
TGTGCCAGCAGGGCAACGAGGGCGGATACGCAGTATTTT
>many|TRBV12-3/TRBV12-4|.|TRBJ1-4
CASRVGPLATNEKLFF
TGTGCCAGCAGGGTTGGACCGTTAGCAACTAATGAAAAACTGTTTTTT
>many|TRBV6-6|TRBD2|TRBJ2-7
CASRYGGGDRYEQYF
TGTGCCAGCAGGTACGGGGGGGGAGACCGCTACGAGCAGTACTTC
>many|TRBV4-2|.|TRBJ2-5
CASSQATSQETQYF
TGTGCCAGCAGCCAAGCGACTAGCCAAGAGACCCAGTACTTC
>few|TRBV6-6|.|TRBJ2-5
CASSYTRVGETQYF
TGTGCCAGCAGTTACACCAGGGTTGGAGAGACCCAGTACTTC
>many|TRBV5-1|.|TRBJ1-5
CASSWIGGDQPQHF
TGCGCCAGCAGCTGGATTGGGGGAGATCAGCCCCAGCATTTT
>few|TRBV5-1|TRBD1|TRBJ2-1
CASSWDRGSEQFF
TGCGCCAGCAGCTGGGACAGGGGATCTGAGCAGTTCTTC
>many|TRBV15|.|TRBJ2-7
CATSQGGYEQYF
TGTGCCACCAGCCAAGGGGGCTACGAGCAGTACTTC
>many|TRBV20-1|.|TRBJ2-5
CSASPGQETQYF
TGCAGTGCTAGCCCAGGGCAAGAGACCCAGTACTTC
>many|TRBV3-1|TRBD1|TRBJ2-4
CASRQGDIQYF
TGTGCCAGCCGACAGGGGGACATTCAGTACTTC
>many|TRBV11-2|.|TRBJ2-3
CASSLGTDTQYF
TGCGCCAGCAGCTTGGGAACAGATACGCAGTATTTT
>many|TRBV3-1|.|TRBJ1-2
CASSQAGPVGYTF
TGTGCCAGCAGCCAAGCTGGACCCGTTGGCTACACCTTC
>many|TRBV20-1|TRBD1|TRBJ1-2
CSAQAGTAWGYGYTF
TGCAGTGCTCAGGCAGGGACAGCTTGGGGCTATGGCTACACCTTC